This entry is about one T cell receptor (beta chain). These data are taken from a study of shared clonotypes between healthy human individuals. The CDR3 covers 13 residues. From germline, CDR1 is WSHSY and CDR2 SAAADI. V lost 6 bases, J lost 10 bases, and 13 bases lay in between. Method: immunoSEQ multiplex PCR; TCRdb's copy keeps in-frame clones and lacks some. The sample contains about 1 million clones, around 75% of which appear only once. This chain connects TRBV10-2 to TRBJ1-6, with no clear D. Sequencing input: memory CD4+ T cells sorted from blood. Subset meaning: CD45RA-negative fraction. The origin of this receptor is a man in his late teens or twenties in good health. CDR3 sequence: CASRNELISPLHF. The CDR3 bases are TGCGCCAGCAGAAATGAGCTTATCTCACCCCTCCACTTT.